This T cell receptor (beta chain) emerged from a study of human CD8 memory T cell subsets. The authors made TCR beta libraries using UMI-labeled 5' RACE. TCRdb reprocessed the 5' RACE reads, keeping one entry per CDR3 protein, no DNA. The sample has under 4,500 distinct CDR3 sequences. This clonotype counts as medium-sized by frequency. The receptor's source is a human donor in good health. Sequenced material: CD8+ T cells from PBMCs.

This chain's CDR3 is CASSSQGNEQFF. This sequence joins TRBV11-3 and TRBJ2-1; there is no DNA to check the TCRdb D call of TRBD1. Germline V gives CDR1 SGHNT, CDR2 YENEEA. The CDR3 runs to 12 residues.